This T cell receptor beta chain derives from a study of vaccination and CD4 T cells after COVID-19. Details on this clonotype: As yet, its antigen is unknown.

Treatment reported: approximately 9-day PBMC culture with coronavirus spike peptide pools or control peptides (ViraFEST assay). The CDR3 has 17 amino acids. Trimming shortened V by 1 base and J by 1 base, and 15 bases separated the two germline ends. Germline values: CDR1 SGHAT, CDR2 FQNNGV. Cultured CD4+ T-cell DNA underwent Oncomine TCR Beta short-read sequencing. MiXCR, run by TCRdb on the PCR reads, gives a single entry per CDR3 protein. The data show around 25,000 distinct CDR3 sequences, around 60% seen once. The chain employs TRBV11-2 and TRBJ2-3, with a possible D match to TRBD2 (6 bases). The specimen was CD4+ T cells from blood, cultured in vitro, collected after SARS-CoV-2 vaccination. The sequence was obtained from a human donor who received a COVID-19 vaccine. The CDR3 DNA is TGTGCCAGCAGCTTAGCACCTCGGGGGACCCGCACAGATACGCAGTATTTT. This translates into CASSLAPRGTRTDTQYF.